This is a list of T cell receptor beta chains from one sample in a study of response to subunit inactivated influenza vaccine. Using its own MiXCR run on the RT-PCR reads, TCRdb lists one record per CDR3 protein. The data hold about 500,000 distinct CDR3 sequences, with approximately 15% observed a single time. The starting material was CD4+ T cells sorted from PBMCs, obtained around 25 months after vaccination. The source is a man between 50 and 69 years old who received an inactivated influenza vaccine. Both conserved end residues are part of each CDR3. D genes are given only for firm matches. A clone size is listed for some rows: how often the clone was seen (once, few, many), or a class if it is expanded.

D	V	J	size	DNA	CDR3
-	TRBV5-1	TRBJ1-3	few	TGCGCCAGCAGGACAGGCCGAGGGTCTGGAAACACCATATATTTT	CASRTGRGSGNTIYF
-	TRBV12-3/TRBV12-4	TRBJ1-2	-	TGTGCCAGCAGCCGGGACGTCAACTATGGCTACACCTTC	CASSRDVNYGYTF
-	TRBV3-1	TRBJ2-5	few	TGTGCCAGCAGCCGGGACTCAGCGGAGACCCAGTACTTC	CASSRDSAETQYF
-	TRBV20-1	TRBJ2-5	many	TGCAGTGCTAGAGTAAGAGAGACCCAGTACTTC	CSARVRETQYF
-	TRBV5-1	TRBJ1-5	many	TGCGCCAGCAGCGCTCAGGGTGGAGGTGATCAGCCCCAGCATTTT	CASSAQGGGDQPQHF
-	TRBV3-1	TRBJ1-1	-	TGTGCCAGCAGCCAAGGGTGGGCTCTGCCCCGAGAAGCTTTCTTT	CASSQGWALPREAFF
-	TRBV28	TRBJ1-5	few	TGTGCCAGCAGTCAACAGGAGCCCTATAGCAATCAGCCCCAGCATTTT	CASSQQEPYSNQPQHF
TRBD2	TRBV20-1	TRBJ2-3	few	TGCAGTGCGGGTGGGAGCGGGGTGAGAGATACGCAGTATTTT	CSAGGSGVRDTQYF
TRBD2	TRBV6-1	TRBJ2-7	few	TGTGCCAGCAGAGTGACTAGCGGGCTTAGTAAGCAGTACTTC	CASRVTSGLSKQYF
TRBD2	TRBV6-2/TRBV6-3	TRBJ2-4	-	TGTGCCAGCAGCGGACTAGCGGGAGGAGCCAAAAACATTCAGTACTTC	CASSGLAGGAKNIQYF
TRBD2	TRBV5-1	TRBJ2-3	-	TGCGCCAGCAGCTTGAGAGGGACTAGCGGGAGCGGCACAGATACGCAGTATTTT	CASSLRGTSGSGTDTQYF
-	TRBV15	TRBJ2-2	-	TGTGCCACCAGCAGAGAACTGGGGTGGACCGGGGAGCTGTTTTTT	CATSRELGWTGELFF
TRBD2	TRBV20-1	TRBJ2-1	few	TGCAGTGCTCAACTAGCGGCCCACAATGAGCAGTTCTTC	CSAQLAAHNEQFF
-	TRBV20-1	TRBJ2-5	-	TGCAGTGCTAGAGTCTTGACTATAGAGACCCAGTACTTC	CSARVLTIETQYF
TRBD2	TRBV7-9	TRBJ2-1	many	TGTGCCAGCAGCTTGCTAGCGGGAATGTTTAGCGATGAGCAGTTCTTC	CASSLLAGMFSDEQFF
-	TRBV28	TRBJ1-5	many	TGTGCCAGCAGAAGCAATCAGCCCCAGCATTTT	CASRSNQPQHF
-	TRBV18	TRBJ2-1	few	TGTGCCAGCTCACCGGGTTGGAATCTAGCGAACAATGAGCAGTTCTTC	CASSPGWNLANNEQFF
-	TRBV7-6	TRBJ1-4	few	TGTGCCAGCAGCTCAGGGCTTCCTAATGAAAAACTGTTTTTT	CASSSGLPNEKLFF
-	TRBV12-3/TRBV12-4	TRBJ2-7	many	TGTGCCAGCAGTAACAGAGTCGAGCAGTACTTC	CASSNRVEQYF
TRBD2	TRBV7-9	TRBJ2-1	-	TGTGCCAGCAGCCCCGTTGGGACTAGCGGGAGCGGTGAGCAGTTCTTC	CASSPVGTSGSGEQFF
TRBD1	TRBV19	TRBJ1-5	few	TGTGCCAGCCGAACTACAGGGGGAAGGAATCAGCCCCAGCATTTT	CASRTTGGRNQPQHF
TRBD1	TRBV7-2	TRBJ1-4	-	TGTGCCAGCAGCTCCGGGACAGGGACGGAAAAACTGTTTTTT	CASSSGTGTEKLFF